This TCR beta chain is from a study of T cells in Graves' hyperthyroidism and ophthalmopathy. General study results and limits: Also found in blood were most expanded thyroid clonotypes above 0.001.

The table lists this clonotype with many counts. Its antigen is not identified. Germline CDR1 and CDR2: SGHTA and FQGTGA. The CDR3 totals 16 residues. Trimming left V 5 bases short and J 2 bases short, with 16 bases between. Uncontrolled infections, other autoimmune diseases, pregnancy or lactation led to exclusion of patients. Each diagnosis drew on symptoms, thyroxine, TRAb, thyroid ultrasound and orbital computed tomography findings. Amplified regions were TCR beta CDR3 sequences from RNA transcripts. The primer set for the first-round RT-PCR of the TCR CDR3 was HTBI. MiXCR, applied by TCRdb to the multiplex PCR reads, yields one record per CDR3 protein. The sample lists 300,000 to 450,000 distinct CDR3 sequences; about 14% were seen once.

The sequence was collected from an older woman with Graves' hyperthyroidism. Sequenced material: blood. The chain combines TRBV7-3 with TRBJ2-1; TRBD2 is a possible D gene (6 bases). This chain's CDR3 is CASSPSRRAAYNEQFF. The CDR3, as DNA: TGTGCCAGCAGCCCCTCGAGGAGGGCGGCCTACAATGAGCAGTTCTTC.